This T cell receptor (beta chain) was sequenced during a study of cytomegalovirus exposure and HLA in healthy donors. The V gene's germline CDR1 is SNHLY and CDR2 FYNNEI. The CDR3 extends over 17 amino acids. Points on this clone: A junction boundary mismatches the germline segment, possibly from a read error. This CDR3 is also generated by other DNA sequences in the sample.

The PCR employed 60 Vbeta primers together with 13 Jbeta primers. TCRdb's table, derived via immunoSEQ multiplex PCR, lists solely in-frame clones and lacks some. The table includes approximately 160,000 clones, 70% to 80% detected once. The specimen was PBMCs. V gene TRBV2 combines with J gene TRBJ1-1; TRBD1 matches 8 bases. This sequence was found in a woman aged 40 to 55 in good health and CMV-seronegative. The CDR3 bases are TGTGCCAGCAGCGAGGCAGGGGGCTATGTGGGAAAAACTGAAGCCTTCTTT. It encodes CASSEAGGYVGKTEAFF.